The present entry profiles one T cell receptor beta chain with its context. The clone's antigen remains unknown. Base qualities were left out, and no much larger clone turns up one base away. This specimen comes from a study of T-cell memory formation after mild COVID-19 (TCRdb year 2021). Notes on the research overall: Most TCR sequence clusters were specific to one of the two donors. In two donors, T-cell clones that expanded and contracted after mild COVID-19 were tracked by sequencing TCRalpha and TCRbeta repertoires over time. The cohort comprised two young, previously healthy adult volunteers, one female and one male.

Ficoll-Paque density gradient centrifugation was used to isolate PBMCs. The sample was run on an Illumina NovaSeq 6000. TCRalpha and TCRbeta cDNA libraries were built by 5'RACE with constant-segment primers, adding sample barcodes and unique molecular identifiers. Trizol reagent was used to extract RNA from every sample. Library amplification was performed in two PCR steps, and a second sample barcode and Illumina TruSeq adapters were introduced in the second step. Sequencing of libraries was performed on an Illumina NovaSeq with 2 x 150 bp paired-end reads. As for how the authors treated the data: The reads were demultiplexed and collapsed into UMI-guided consensus sequences using migec v1.2.7. Using mixcr v2.1.11, UMI consensuses were aligned to TRA and TRB V and J templates and then assembled into clonotypes. A clonotype was counted as expanded or contracted only when both edgeR and NoisET called the clonotype significant, with the noise models trained on biological replicates. For edgeR calls, the cutoffs were a false discovery rate-adjusted p below 0.01 and a log2 fold-change threshold of 1. As an exploratory analysis of dynamics, max-normalized trajectories of the 1000 most abundant clonotypes were examined by PCA with hierarchical clustering. Separately sequenced CD4+ and CD8+ repertoires were used to assign the CD4 or CD8 phenotype of responding clones. TCRdb reworked the public reads: Q25 trimming with fastp, MiXCR clone assembly, productive beta chains retained. Rows merge per CDR3 protein into single entries with the most common DNA and genes. TCRdb, rather than the study authors, made the V and J calls. For this sample there are 55,000 to 70,000 distinct CDR3 sequences; about a quarter appear just once. Approximately 43% of the sample lies in the top ten.

Overall study results and their limits: Contracting CD4+ clones were located mainly in the CM and EM memory subsets, whereas CD8+ clones were found to be enriched in EMRA. Some responding clones were found in pre-infection memory, which suggests that pre-existing cross-reactive memory T cells took part in the SARS-CoV-2 response. From day 15 to 85, contracting clones showed balanced CD4/CD8 phenotypes, whereas a second wave of clones that expanded from day 15 to 37 leaned towards CD4+. SARS-CoV-2 specificity of the second-wave clones peaking on day 37 was not confirmed. Only a couple of mild cases were covered by the study, and larger cohorts that include severe cases with pre-infection samples were considered necessary.

The specimen sequenced was PBMCs or a T cell subset sorted from them (not recorded which). The source of this sequence is a young man who had mild COVID-19 (a few samples of this study predate the infection). The sample titles of this study are shuffled in the database, so cell type and time point are left out; the donor was told from shared clones.

The DNA sequence follows: TGTGCCAGCAGCCCGCTACAGGGGAACACTGAAGCTTTCTTT. Protein translation: CASSPLQGNTEAFF. The chain was built from TRBV11-2 and TRBJ1-1; possibly the D gene is TRBD1, per 6 matching bases. From the cysteine through the phenylalanine, the CDR3 covers 14 amino acids. Here the CDR3 DNA is all that survives: 42 bases in frame from base 1. The junction carries 11 bases between V and J, which are trimmed by 5 bases and 1 base respectively. CDR1 SGHAT and CDR2 FQNNGV are derived from the germline V gene.